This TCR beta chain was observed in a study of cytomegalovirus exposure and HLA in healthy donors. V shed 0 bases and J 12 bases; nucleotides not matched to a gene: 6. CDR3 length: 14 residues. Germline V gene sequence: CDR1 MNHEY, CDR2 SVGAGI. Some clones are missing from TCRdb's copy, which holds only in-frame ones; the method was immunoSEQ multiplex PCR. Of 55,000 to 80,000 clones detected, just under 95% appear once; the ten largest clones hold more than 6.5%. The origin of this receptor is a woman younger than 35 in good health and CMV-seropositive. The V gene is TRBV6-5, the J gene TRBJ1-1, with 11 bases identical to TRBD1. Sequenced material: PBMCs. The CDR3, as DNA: TGTGCCAGCAGTTACTCCTCGGGACAGGGGGTGCCTTTCTTT. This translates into CASSYSSGQGVPFF.